These 2 T cell receptor beta chains share one sample of origin, sequenced in a study of blood T cell repertoires in COVID-19. Using immunoSEQ multiplex PCR, the repertoire was profiled, and TCRdb retains in-frame clones only, with some absent. The table shows about 180,000 clones, with 89% occurring only once. The specimen sequenced was PBMCs or T cells enriched from blood (not recorded which). Source of these receptors: a middle-aged woman with acute COVID-19.

This chain's CDR3 is CASSMKLNTEAFF. As DNA, the CDR3 is TGTGCCAGTAGTATGAAGCTGAACACTGAAGCTTTCTTT. The genes are TRBV19 and TRBJ1-1; D ambiguous. Looked up from germline, CDR1 is LNHDA and CDR2 is SQIVND (reference sequence). This CDR3 region has 13 residues. The V and J ends lost 3 bases and 0 bases respectively, with 5 bases between them. Complete variable domain (other parts from reference TRBV19 and TRBJ1-1): DGGITQSPKYLFRKEGQNVTLSCEQNLNHDAMYWYRQDPGQGLRLIYYSQIVNDFQKGDIAEGYSVSREKKESFPLTVTSAQKNPTAFYLCASSMKLNTEAFFGQGTRLTVV.

The V and J genes are TRBV27 and TRBJ2-7; tentative D call: TRBD1 (5 bases). Trimming took off 4 bases at V and 3 bases at J, with 13 bases between the two ends. Germline loops: CDR1 MNHEY, CDR2 SMNVEV (reference sequence). CDR3 length equals 14 residues. The CDR3 sequence is CASSYGRVGYEQYF. Here the CDR3 DNA reads TGTGCCAGCAGTTACGGCAGGGTGGGCTACGAGCAGTACTTC.